Below are 30 T cell receptor beta chains sequenced from a single sample in a study of T-cell reconstitution after alpha-beta-depleted transplantation in children. Construction of the TCRbeta library involved unique molecular identifiers. TCRdb re-called the PCR reads with MiXCR, one entry per CDR3 protein. The sample lists about 460,000 distinct CDR3 sequences, over 9.5% seen once, with around 2% in the top ten. Specimen: PBMCs, collected before TCRalphabeta/CD19-depleted stem cell transplant. All receptors derive from a child younger than 10 with inherited bone marrow failure, due to receive a stem cell transplant.

This clonotype showed up many times. The rearrangement uses TRBV4-2 and TRBJ2-5; 15 bases are a match to TRBD2. CDR3 length equals 19 residues. Germline V gene sequence: CDR1 LGHNA, CDR2 YNFKEQ. V shed 4 bases, J shed 1 base, and the junction held 10 bases outside the gene matches. In nucleotides, the CDR3 is TGTGCCAGCAGCCTAACGGGACTAGCGGGAGGAAGCCGCCAAGAGACCCAGTACTTC. This encodes CASSLTGLAGGSRQETQYF.

This clonotype was picked up many times. V and J are TRBV20-1 and TRBJ2-5; D remains ambiguous. The CDR3 runs to 12 residues. V lost 6 bases to trimming and J lost 1 base, with 9 bases between them. The germline V gene has CDR1 DFQATT and CDR2 SNEGSKA (reference sequence). The CDR3 DNA reads as TGCAGTGCCGCGTCAGGCCAAGAGACCCAGTACTTC. Its translation is CSAASGQETQYF.

The table lists this clonotype with many counts. This chain links TRBV6-9 with TRBJ2-1; 11 nucleotides line up with TRBD2. The V and J ends lost 0 bases and 5 bases, in that order; junction bases with no gene match: 3. Per the germline V gene, CDR1 is MNHGY and CDR2 is SVAAGI. This CDR3 region has 16 residues. The CDR3 sequence is CASSYSIAGGDNEQFF. In DNA form, the CDR3 reads TGTGCCAGCAGTTATTCGATAGCGGGAGGGGACAATGAGCAGTTCTTC.

This clonotype was counted at least ten times. The CDR3 bases are TGTGCCAGCAGCAGCGCGGTAGCGGGAAGCTCCTACAATGAGCAGTTCTTC. It translates to CASSSAVAGSSYNEQFF. The chain is built from TRBV7-8 and TRBJ2-1; 8 bases match TRBD2. V gave up 5 bases and J gave up 0 bases; unmatched junction bases: 9. Looked up from germline, CDR1 is SGHVS and CDR2 is FQNEAQ. The length of the CDR3 is 17 residues.

The chain carries TRBV5-4 and TRBJ2-1; possible D gene TRBD2, 7 bases. CDR3 size: 16 residues. CDR1 and CDR2 from the germline V gene are SGHNT and YYREEE (reference sequence). V gave up 1 base and J gave up 5 bases, with 16 bases separating them. The CDR3 reads CASSLFGEGVNNEQFF. DNA for the CDR3: TGTGCCAGCAGCTTGTTCGGGGAGGGGGTGAACAATGAGCAGTTCTTC.

In its sample, this clonotype was seen many times. The chain recombines TRBV27 with TRBJ1-5, with 10 bases aligning to TRBD1. There are 15 residues in the CDR3. V shed 5 bases, J shed 4 bases, and the junction held 5 bases outside the gene matches. CDR1 is MNHEY, CDR2 SMNVEV, per germline (reference sequence). The CDR3: CASSPAGQGNQPQHF. CDR3 DNA: TGTGCCAGCAGTCCTGCGGGACAGGGGAATCAGCCCCAGCATTTT.

The V gene is TRBV19, the J gene TRBJ1-2; D ambiguous. V shed 11 bases and J shed 7 bases, with 11 bases lying between them. Germline loops: CDR1 LNHDA, CDR2 SQIVND (reference sequence). The CDR3 covers 10 residues. Written as DNA, the CDR3 is TGTGCCGTCCGGGGTCGTGGCTACACCTTC. Translating it yields CAVRGRGYTF.

This clonotype was seen at least ten times. The gene calls are TRBV15 and TRBJ2-5, with no clear D. The germline CDR1 and CDR2 sequences are LNHNV and YYDKDF (reference sequence). The CDR3 is made up of 11 amino acids. V lost 3 bases to trimming and J lost 5 bases, with 4 bases between them. The CDR3 DNA is TGTGCCACCAGCAGGGGGGAGACCCAGTACTTC. The encoded protein is CATSRGETQYF.

This clonotype appeared many times. V is TRBV6-1 and J is TRBJ2-7; D gene unclear. CDR1 and CDR2 from the germline V gene are MNHNS and SASEGT. The CDR3 covers 19 residues. Between the trimmed V and J ends, which lost 1 base and 0 bases, there was a span of 22 bases. The CDR3 DNA sequence: TGTGCCAGCAGTGAAGAAGACCAGGTGGGCGCTATGACCTCCTACGAGCAGTACTTC. Translating gives CASSEEDQVGAMTSYEQYF.

This clonotype was detected ten times or more. The genes are TRBV6-6 and TRBJ2-1; D perhaps matches TRBD1 (5 bases). The germline V gene has CDR1 MNHNY and CDR2 SVGAGI (reference sequence). This CDR3 region has 13 residues. Trimming pared 2 bases from V and 7 bases from J, leaving 9 bases between. CDR3 amino acids: CASSYKGWNEQFF. Here the CDR3 DNA reads TGTGCCAGCAGTTACAAGGGGTGGAATGAGCAGTTCTTC.

The rearrangement uses TRBV20-1 and TRBJ2-7; 10 nucleotides line up with TRBD2. V was clipped by 3 bases and J by 3 bases; unmatched bases: 8. Germline V gives CDR1 DFQATT, CDR2 SNEGSKA (reference sequence). CDR3 length equals 15 residues. In DNA, the CDR3 is TGCAGTGCTAGTGGTTACGGACTAGCGGTCTACGAGCAGTACTTC. It codes for CSASGYGLAVYEQYF.

This clonotype was counted ten times or more. This chain links TRBV10-3 with TRBJ2-5; 9 bases map to TRBD1. V lost 2 bases, J lost 2 bases, and 3 bases stayed unmatched. Germline values: CDR1 ENHRY, CDR2 SYGVKD. This CDR3 has 15 residues. CDR3 in DNA: TGTGCCATCAGTGAGGCCGACAGGGGGCAAGAGACCCAGTACTTC. It is translated as CAISEADRGQETQYF.

The count of this clonotype is one. With a much larger clone just one base away, this may be a read error. The rearrangement joins TRBV18 to TRBJ2-2, with 7 bases lining up with TRBD1. The J segment lost 3 bases and the V segment lost 6 bases, leaving 7 bases of the junction unmatched. This CDR3 comprises 15 residues. The germline CDR1 and CDR2 sequences are KGHSH and LQKENI. CDR3 in amino acids: CASSETGMDTGELFF. Here the CDR3 DNA reads TGTGCCAGCTCCGAGACAGGGATGGACACCGGGGAGCTGTTTTTT.

Regarding this clonotype: This may be a read error: a much more frequent sequence differs by one nucleotide. The V and J genes are TRBV4-3 and TRBJ2-3; D is perhaps TRBD2 (5 bases). Germline V CDR1 and CDR2: LGHNA, YSLEER. The CDR3 loop spans 18 amino acids. The CDR3 DNA reads TGCGCCAGCGGCCAAGCTTTACCGCAGGAGACTACCACAGATACGCAGTATTTT. Its protein product is CASGQALPQETTTDTQYF.

This clonotype was recorded at least ten times. The chain employs TRBV6-2 or TRBV6-3 and TRBJ2-1; the D call may be TRBD1 or TRBD2 (6 bases each). V shed 7 bases and J shed 7 bases, with 11 bases lying between them. CDR1 and CDR2 (germline): MNHEY, SVGEGT. The CDR3 extends over 12 amino acids. The CDR3: CASTRGPNEQFF. CDR3 bases: TGTGCCAGCACACGGGGGCCAAATGAGCAGTTCTTC.

This clonotype came up a few times. The V and J genes are TRBV7-9 and TRBJ2-1; D assignment may be TRBD1 or TRBD2 (5 bases each). The CDR3 is 19 residues long. Germline V lookup: CDR1 SEHNR, CDR2 FQNEAQ (reference sequence). Between the trimmed V and J ends, which lost 5 bases and 7 bases, there was a span of 30 bases. Here the CDR3 DNA reads TGTGCCAGCAGCCGCCGTCCGCGTGTCGGGTTGGGGGAGACTAATGAGCAGTTCTTC. Its translation: CASSRRPRVGLGETNEQFF.

The chain combines TRBV4-2 with TRBJ2-1; TRBD2 aligns across 10 bases. Germline-derived CDR1 and CDR2 are LGHNA and YNFKEQ. This CDR3 is 16 amino acids long. V lost 1 base to trimming and J lost 6 bases; unmatched junction nucleotides: 6. CDR3 DNA sequence: TGTGCCAGCAGCCAAGTCAGCGGGAGGGCCAGCAATGAGCAGTTCTTC. This translates into CASSQVSGRASNEQFF.

This clonotype was observed many times. The chain uses TRBV6-1 and TRBJ2-4; the D gene is possibly TRBD1 (6 bases). Trimming removed 7 bases from V and 5 bases from J, with 15 bases in between. CDR1 and CDR2 from the germline V gene are MNHNS and SASEGT. The CDR3 runs 14 residues. The CDR3: CASTISGTQNIQYF. DNA of the CDR3: TGTGCCAGCACCATTTCCGGGACACAAAACATTCAGTACTTC.

This clonotype was seen more than once but under ten times. The rearrangement joins TRBV12-3 or TRBV12-4 to TRBJ1-2; no reliable D call. Trimming removed 2 bases from V and 2 bases from J, with 9 bases in between. The CDR3 has 14 residues. Here the CDR3 DNA reads TGTGCCAGCAGTTTACGGGTTTTAAACTATGGCTACACCTTC. As protein: CASSLRVLNYGYTF.

This clonotype was counted ten times or more. The chain combines TRBV20-1 with TRBJ2-1, with D possibly matching TRBD2 (6 bases). The CDR3 totals 14 residues. From germline, CDR1 is DFQATT and CDR2 SNEGSKA (reference sequence). The V and J ends lost 3 bases and 7 bases respectively, with 16 bases between them. CDR3 residues: CSARVRSRENEQFF. The CDR3 coding sequence is TGCAGTGCTAGGGTCCGCAGCCGGGAGAATGAGCAGTTCTTC.

This clonotype has more than one count but fewer than ten. The rearrangement uses TRBV4-3 and TRBJ2-5; possible D gene TRBD2, 6 bases. The CDR3 totals 16 residues. Trimming stripped 0 bases from V and 0 bases from J, with 11 bases between. Germline V gives CDR1 LGHNA, CDR2 YSLEER. This chain's CDR3 is CASSQDVGGNQETQYF. CDR3 in DNA: TGCGCCAGCAGCCAAGATGTTGGCGGGAACCAAGAGACCCAGTACTTC.

This clonotype was picked up many times. This chain links TRBV10-1 with TRBJ2-1, with D possibly being TRBD2 (6 bases). Germline V gene data show CDR1 as WNHNN and CDR2 as SYGVQD (reference sequence). V was pared by 6 bases and J by 3 bases, with 18 bases between. The CDR3 consists of 16 residues. DNA for the CDR3: TGCGCCAGCAGCGTGACAACGGGAGAGCTCTACAATGAGCAGTTCTTC. This gives the protein CASSVTTGELYNEQFF.

This clonotype was seen repeatedly, ten times or more. The gene calls are TRBV5-1 and TRBJ2-3; a possible D gene is TRBD2 (5 bases). Germline loops: CDR1 SGHRS, CDR2 YFSETQ. The V end was cut by 3 bases, the J end by 6 bases, with 14 bases between. The CDR3 is 14 residues long. CDR3 nucleotide sequence: TGCGCCAGCAGCTCTGGACTCCGCGGGGATACGCAGTATTTT. Translation: CASSSGLRGDTQYF.

There are many counts of this clonotype. The genes are TRBV4-3 and TRBJ2-5; TRBD2 matches at 7 bases. V shed 1 base, J shed 9 bases, and the junction held 11 bases outside the gene matches. CDR1 is LGHNA and CDR2 is YSLEER in the germline V gene. The length of the CDR3 is 15 residues. The CDR3 region has the DNA TGCGCCAGCAGCCAAGTACCAGCGGGGCTGGGGGCCCAGTACTTC. It specifies CASSQVPAGLGAQYF.

As to this clonotype: A read error may explain this, as a much larger clone is one base away. V and J are TRBV29-1 and TRBJ2-7; TRBD1 might be the D (6 bases). The CDR3 spans 13 residues. The V gene lost 4 bases and the J gene lost 3 bases, with 13 bases spanning the gap. Germline assignment: CDR1 SQVTM and CDR2 ANQGSEA. CDR3: CSVVPRGYYEQYF. CDR3 DNA sequence: TGCAGCGTTGTGCCCAGGGGATACTACGAGCAGTACTTC.

This clonotype was observed many times. The chain joins TRBV12-5 to TRBJ2-1; D gene uncertain. V was trimmed by 1 base and J by 3 bases, leaving 10 bases between them. This CDR3 has 15 amino acids. The V gene's germline CDR1 is LGHNT and CDR2 FRNRAP. CDR3 sequence (DNA): TGTGCTAGTGGTTTGGGTAATGGAATCTACAATGAGCAGTTCTTC. Its protein product is CASGLGNGIYNEQFF.

This clonotype occurred many times. The gene calls are TRBV27 and TRBJ2-7, with D maybe TRBD1 (6 bases). V lost 0 bases and J lost 6, with 15 bases in between. The germline gives CDR1 MNHEY, CDR2 SMNVEV (reference sequence). The CDR3 extends over 15 amino acids. The CDR3 is CASSLSLGTLGEQYF. DNA of the CDR3: TGTGCCAGCAGTTTATCACTAGGGACATTAGGCGAGCAGTACTTC.

This clonotype was found many times. The chain employs TRBV7-2 and TRBJ2-7; D may be TRBD1 (6 bases). The V gene lost 5 bases and the J gene lost 2 bases, with 7 bases spanning the gap. The CDR3 has 12 residues. The germline V gene encodes CDR1 SGHTA and CDR2 FQGNSA. The chain's CDR3 is CASSGQTYEQYF. CDR3 nucleotide sequence: TGTGCCAGCAGCGGACAGACCTACGAGCAGTACTTC.

This clonotype was found many times. The chain uses TRBV10-2 and TRBJ2-7; TRBD2 aligns across 7 bases. The CDR3 covers 21 residues. CDR1 is WSHSY, CDR2 SAAADI, per germline. The ends lost 5 bases at V and 0 bases at J; junction bases unmatched: 25. Here the CDR3 DNA reads TGCGCCAGCAGTTCGGCCCCGACTAGGTTAGCGGGTGTCCCTAGCTCCTACGAGCAGTACTTC. Amino acids: CASSSAPTRLAGVPSSYEQYF.

This clonotype was seen ten or more times. The gene calls are TRBV28 and TRBJ2-3; the D gene could be TRBD1 or TRBD2 (5 bases each). This CDR3 spans 15 amino acids. Per germline, CDR1 MDHEN and CDR2 SYDVKM. The V end lost 6 bases, the J end lost 2 bases, and 15 bases lay between the germline ends. The CDR3 sequence is CASSTRDGNTDTQYF. CDR3 sequence (DNA): TGTGCCAGCAGCACGAGGGACGGGAACACAGATACGCAGTATTTT.